What follows are 11 T cell receptor beta chains derived from one specimen sequenced in a study of tumor-infiltrating lymphocytes in glioblastoma multiforme. TCR beta libraries were built from RNA through three nested multiplex PCR rounds using modified ARM-PCR. TCRdb passed the multiplex PCR reads through MiXCR, listing each CDR3 protein once. This sample has 9,500 to 13,000 distinct CDR3 sequences; 66% occur once, and the top ten carry 25% to 30%. Sequencing was done on a sample of brain tumor tissue. The receptors come from a male donor with glioblastoma.

The chain recombines TRBV5-6 with TRBJ2-1, with D maybe TRBD2 (5 bases). Trimming stripped 7 bases from V and 9 bases from J, with 23 bases between. The CDR3 has 15 amino acids. Per germline, CDR1 SGHDT and CDR2 YYEEEE. Here the CDR3 reads CASGTFKGDSSEQFF. The CDR3 bases are TGTGCCAGCGGCACCTTTAAGGGAGATAGCAGTGAGCAGTTCTTC.

At least ten counts were recorded for this clonotype. As DNA, the CDR3 is TGTGCCAGCAGCTTAGGTGGGCAGGGGAACACCGGGGAGCTGTTTTTT. Residues: CASSLGGQGNTGELFF. The V gene is TRBV7-2, the J gene TRBJ2-2, with a possible D match to TRBD1 (5 bases). This CDR3 is built from 16 residues. The V gene's germline CDR1 is SGHTA and CDR2 FQGNSA. The germline V and J ends were trimmed by 1 base and 1 base, with 10 bases remaining between them. Full variable domain (missing parts from reference TRBV7-2 and TRBJ2-2): GAGVSQSPSNKVTEKGKDVELRCDPISGHTALYWYRQSLGQGLEFLIYFQGNSAPDKSGLPSDRFSAERTGGSVSTLTIQRTQQEDSAVYLCASSLGGQGNTGELFFGEGSRLTVL.

A note on this clonotype: Since the CDR3 does not end with the conserved phenylalanine or tryptophan, this likely comes from a read error. The DNA is omitted, as the CDR3 cannot be located on it reliably, and the CDR3 follows TCRdb's listing. The V and J genes are TRBV12-2 and TRBJ2-1; the D call of TRBD1 is as the table states it, not checked on the DNA. TRBV12-2 is a known pseudogene. With termini counted, the CDR3 has 15 amino acids. CDR3 residues: CASPEDGAVGNEQFL.

As to this clonotype: Compared with germline, one end of the junction differs, possibly owing to a read error. This chain joins TRBV4-1 and TRBJ1-1; unclear D gene. Per germline, CDR1 MGHRA and CDR2 YSYEKL. The length of the CDR3 is 13 residues. The CDR3 region is CTSSPEISTEAFF. Here the CDR3 DNA reads TGCACCAGCAGCCCAGAGATTTCAACTGAAGCTTTCTTT.

CDR3 DNA sequence: TGCAGTGCTTCGGAGACCCAGTACTTC. Encoded protein: CSASETQYF. This chain links TRBV20-1 with TRBJ2-5; no reliable D call. Trimming cost V 5 bases and J 5 bases, with 3 bases left between them. CDR3 length: 9 residues. Germline lookup yields CDR1 DFQATT and CDR2 SNEGSKA (reference sequence).

This clonotype was seen a handful of times. Sequence at one end of the junction differs from germline and may be a read error. The V and J genes are TRBV6-5 and TRBJ2-3; D is undetermined. The germline CDR1 and CDR2 sequences are MNHEY and SVGAGI. This CDR3 contains 15 residues. CDR3 in DNA: TGTGCCGGCAGACCCCAGGCCCCTACCACAGATACGCAGTATTTT. It codes for CAGRPQAPTTDTQYF.

Many counts were recorded for this clonotype. A read error may be the cause here, since a much bigger clone is one base away. This chain connects TRBV5-4 to TRBJ2-5; 8 bases are shared with TRBD2. Germline CDR1 and CDR2: SGHNT and YYREEE (reference sequence). CDR3 length equals 14 residues. The CDR3 region is CAGSTGREVETQYF. The CDR3 DNA reads as TGTGCCGGCAGCACCGGGCGGGAGGTCGAGACCCAGTACTTC.

The J gene is TRBJ2-3, the V gene TRBV11-2, with D unclear. With 5 bases removed from V and 4 bases from J, the gap between germline ends came to 10 bases. Germline V CDR1 and CDR2: SGHAT, FQNNGV. The CDR3 runs 13 residues. CDR3 DNA: TGTGCCAGCAGCCAGGTTGGCCCAGATACGCAGTATTTT. Protein sequence: CASSQVGPDTQYF.

The chain uses TRBV6-1 and TRBJ1-6; D gene unclear. The length of the CDR3 is 16 residues. The germline V gene encodes CDR1 MNHNS and CDR2 SASEGT. Trimming pared 2 bases from V and 8 bases from J, leaving 16 bases between. This chain's CDR3 is CASSELDPRRDSPLHF. For the CDR3, the DNA is TGTGCCAGCAGTGAACTGGACCCAAGAAGGGATTCACCCCTCCACTTT.

This clonotype was counted only a few times. The chain couples TRBV11-1 to TRBJ2-3; 7 bases match TRBD2. Germline-derived CDR1 and CDR2 are SGHAT and FQDESV (reference sequence). V gave up 5 bases and J gave up 7 bases; unmatched junction bases: 6. This CDR3 comprises 13 residues. Here the CDR3 DNA reads TGTGCCAGCAGCGGGGGACTACTGAATACGCAGTATTTT. Protein: CASSGGLLNTQYF.

This clonotype was counted many times. The chain is built from TRBV28 and TRBJ2-5; 10 bases line up with TRBD2. Germline-derived CDR1 and CDR2 are MDHEN and SYDVKM. Trimming took 4 bases from V and 5 from J; bases not matched to a gene: 7. The CDR3 is 15 amino acids. CDR3 loop: CASSWASGRQETQYF. CDR3 nucleotides: TGTGCCAGCAGTTGGGCTAGCGGGAGACAGGAGACCCAGTACTTC.